Below are 3 T cell receptor beta chains sequenced from a single sample in a study of persistence of HIV-infected CD4 T cells. The libraries were made with immunoSEQ version 4 in survey mode. Profiling relied on immunoSEQ multiplex PCR, and the TCRdb table lists in-frame clones only, not all of them. There are about 30,000 clones in the sample; roughly 71% occur only once, and 1.4% lies in the top ten. These receptors have no identified antigens. The stimulus was an HIV-1 Gag 15-mer peptide pool, 0.85 to 1 ug/peptide/mL. Sorting selected CD4+ T cells upregulating both CD40 ligand and CD69. The sample consisted of CD4+ T cells sorted from PBMCs after roughly 19-hour stimulation, taken from a patient who received antiretroviral therapy. Receptors were obtained from an adult man with HIV who was CMV-seropositive.

The V gene is TRBV5-1, the J gene TRBJ2-3; TRBD1 aligns across 9 bases. Trimming took 4 bases from V and 0 from J; bases not matched to a gene: 3. This CDR3 is built from 15 residues. Germline V gene data show CDR1 as SGHRS and CDR2 as YFSETQ. CDR3 sequence: CASSTQGASTDTQYF. CDR3 sequence (DNA): TGCGCCAGCAGCACACAGGGGGCTAGCACAGATACGCAGTATTTT.

This sequence joins TRBV27 and TRBJ1-1, with TRBD1 identical over 10 bases. V trimming: 6 bases; J trimming: 5 bases; junction bases outside the gene matches: 12. Germline values: CDR1 MNHEY, CDR2 SMNVEV (reference sequence). The CDR3 loop spans 16 amino acids. CDR3 sequence (DNA): TGTGCCAGCAGCCCCCGGACAGGGGGTATGCGGACTGAAGCTTTCTTT. Its protein is CASSPRTGGMRTEAFF.

The chain is built from TRBV2 and TRBJ1-4; D is perhaps TRBD1 (6 bases). The CDR3 has 14 amino acids. CDR1 and CDR2 from the germline V gene are SNHLY and FYNNEI. V was trimmed by 6 bases and J by 0 bases, leaving 8 bases between them. The DNA for the CDR3 is TGTGCCAGCAGGAGGACAGCAACTAATGAAAAACTGTTTTTT. Its protein product is CASRRTATNEKLFF.